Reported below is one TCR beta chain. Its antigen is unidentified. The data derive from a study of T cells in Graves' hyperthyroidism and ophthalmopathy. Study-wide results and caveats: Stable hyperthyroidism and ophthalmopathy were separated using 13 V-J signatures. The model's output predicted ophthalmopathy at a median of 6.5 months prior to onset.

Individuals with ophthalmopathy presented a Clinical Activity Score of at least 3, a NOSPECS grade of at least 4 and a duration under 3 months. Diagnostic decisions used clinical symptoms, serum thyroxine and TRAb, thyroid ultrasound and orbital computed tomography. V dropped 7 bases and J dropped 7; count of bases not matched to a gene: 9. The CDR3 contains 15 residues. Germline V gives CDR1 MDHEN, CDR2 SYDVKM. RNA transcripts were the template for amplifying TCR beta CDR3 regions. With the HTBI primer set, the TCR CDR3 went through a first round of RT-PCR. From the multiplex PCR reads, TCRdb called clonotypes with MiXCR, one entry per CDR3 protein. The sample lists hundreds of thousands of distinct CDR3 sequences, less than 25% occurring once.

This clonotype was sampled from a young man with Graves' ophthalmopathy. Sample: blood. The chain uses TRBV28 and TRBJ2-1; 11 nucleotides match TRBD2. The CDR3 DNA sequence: TGTGCCAGCACTCTCGGGACTAGCGGCGGGAATGAGCAGTTCTTC. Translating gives CASTLGTSGGNEQFF.